This is a list of T cell receptor beta chains from one sample in a study of vaccination and CD4 T cells after COVID-19. For these receptors, no antigen is known. TCRdb processed the PCR reads anew with MiXCR; each CDR3 protein has one entry. The table lists 25,000 or so distinct CDR3 sequences, around two fifths of them singletons. Sequenced material: CD4+ T cells from blood, cultured in vitro, taken before SARS-CoV-2 vaccination. The receptors shown here come from a human donor who received a COVID-19 vaccine. CDR3s include the opening cysteine and the closing phenylalanine or tryptophan. The order of the fields is D gene, V gene, J gene, clone size, CDR3 protein, CDR3 DNA. The D gene is left open where the match is weak. A clone size is listed for some rows: how often the clone was seen (once, few, many), or a class if it is expanded.

D gene: -
V gene: TRBV6-1
J gene: TRBJ1-3
clone size: few
CDR3 protein: CATQDLSSGNTIYF
CDR3 DNA: TGTGCCACCCAGGATTTAAGCTCTGGAAACACCATATATTTT

D gene: TRBD1
V gene: TRBV20-1
J gene: TRBJ1-1
clone size: few
CDR3 protein: CSARDGDRGDTEAFF
CDR3 DNA: TGCAGTGCTAGAGATGGGGACAGGGGTGACACTGAAGCTTTCTTT

D gene: -
V gene: TRBV20-1
J gene: TRBJ2-6
clone size: -
CDR3 protein: CSASFVTGANVLTF
CDR3 DNA: TGCAGTGCCTCTTTCGTTACTGGGGCCAACGTCCTGACTTTC

D gene: TRBD2
V gene: TRBV20-1
J gene: TRBJ2-7
clone size: few
CDR3 protein: CSARDPGGRTSGPYEQYF
CDR3 DNA: TGCAGTGCTAGAGATCCGGGGGGTCGTACTAGCGGACCCTACGAGCAGTACTTC

D gene: -
V gene: TRBV14
J gene: TRBJ2-5
clone size: once
CDR3 protein: CASSQDLAVKETQYF
CDR3 DNA: TGTGCCAGCAGCCAAGATTTAGCGGTAAAGGAGACCCAGTACTTC

D gene: -
V gene: TRBV2
J gene: TRBJ1-6
clone size: once
CDR3 protein: CASSLDGVYSPLHF
CDR3 DNA: TGTGCCAGCAGCCTAGACGGAGTCTACTCACCCCTCCACTTT

D gene: -
V gene: TRBV5-1
J gene: TRBJ1-5
clone size: -
CDR3 protein: CASSGGEGQPQHF
CDR3 DNA: TGCGCCAGCAGCGGAGGGGAAGGTCAGCCCCAGCATTTT

D gene: -
V gene: TRBV11-3
J gene: TRBJ2-2
clone size: once
CDR3 protein: CASRQRLGGAGELFF
CDR3 DNA: TGTGCCAGCAGGCAACGCCTCGGGGGCGCCGGGGAGCTGTTTTTT

D gene: TRBD1
V gene: TRBV27
J gene: TRBJ1-2
clone size: -
CDR3 protein: CASSPGQGASYGYTF
CDR3 DNA: TGTGCCAGCAGTCCAGGACAGGGGGCGAGCTATGGCTACACCTTC

D gene: TRBD2
V gene: TRBV6-2/TRBV6-3
J gene: TRBJ2-7
clone size: -
CDR3 protein: CASSRRLAGESQYF
CDR3 DNA: TGTGCCAGCAGCCGCCGACTAGCGGGGGAGAGTCAGTACTTC

D gene: -
V gene: TRBV7-6
J gene: TRBJ1-2
clone size: few
CDR3 protein: CASSPTASPRGYTF
CDR3 DNA: TGTGCCAGCAGCCCGACAGCAAGTCCGCGGGGCTACACCTTC